This T cell receptor beta chain was sequenced for a study of CD8 T cells in ankylosing spondylitis. Study-wide results and limits: Made up of eight highly homologous variants, a TCR beta motif appeared characteristic of ankylosing spondylitis blood.

Ten or more counts support this clonotype. Its antigen is unknown. This CDR3 spans 16 amino acids. Germline CDR1 and CDR2: DFQATT and SNEGSKA (reference sequence). Trimming removed 5 bases from V and 3 bases from J, with 23 bases in between. It was by quantitative 5'-RACE with molecular barcodes that TCR beta libraries were made. TCRdb reanalysed the 5' RACE reads using MiXCR and keeps one entry per CDR3 protein. This table has around 150,000 distinct CDR3 sequences, around 20% appearing once. Input material: blood, either unsorted or a sorted T cell fraction (not recorded which). The J gene is TRBJ2-7, the V gene TRBV20-1, with D possibly being TRBD2 (5 bases). The clonotype was recovered from a male donor with ankylosing spondylitis or in good health (not recorded which). The CDR3 sequence: CSAPGMRAWMNYEQYF. DNA for the CDR3: TGCAGTGCTCCGGGAATGCGGGCCTGGATGAACTACGAGCAGTACTTC.